The entry below describes one T cell receptor beta chain. The target antigen is unknown. This CDR3 is built from 15 residues. Trimming took 0 bases from V and 0 from J, leaving 8 bases between them. Germline-derived CDR1 and CDR2 are SGHDT and YYEEEE. The data are from a study of graft-versus-host responses after intestinal transplantation. About the research overall: Transplants given to recipients were multivisceral, liver-intestinal, or isolated intestinal. Study-wide findings and caveats: Recipient bone marrow held GvH clones, some seen earlier in ileum or blood. Researchers found peak circulating GvH clone levels linked to early post-transplant HvG declines. Individuals carrying graft-donor T cell macrochimerism showed high graft-versus-host to host-versus-graft clonal ratios in allografts.

The repertoire was sequenced with immunoSEQ multiplex PCR; TCRdb's copy has only in-frame clones and lacks some. This table has about 36,000 clones, 94% appearing once. V gene TRBV5-6 combines with J gene TRBJ2-3; D gene ambiguous. The input for sequencing was unstimulated CD4+ T cells sorted from spleen or lymph node cells, taken before transplant. The sequence was collected from a human donor who was the organ donor for an intestinal transplant. This CDR3 is CASSLDLSSTDTQYF. In DNA, the CDR3 is TGTGCCAGCAGCTTGGACCTGTCAAGCACAGATACGCAGTATTTT.